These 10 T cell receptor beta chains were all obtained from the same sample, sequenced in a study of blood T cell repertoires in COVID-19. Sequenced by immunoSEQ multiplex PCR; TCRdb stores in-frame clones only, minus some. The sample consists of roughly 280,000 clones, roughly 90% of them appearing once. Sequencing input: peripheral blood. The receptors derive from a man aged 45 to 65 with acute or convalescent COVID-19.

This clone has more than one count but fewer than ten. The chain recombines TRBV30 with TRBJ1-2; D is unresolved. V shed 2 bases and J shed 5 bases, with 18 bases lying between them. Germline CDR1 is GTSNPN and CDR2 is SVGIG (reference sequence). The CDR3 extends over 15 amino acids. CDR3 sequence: CAWSSTLSGSYGYTF. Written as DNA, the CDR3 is TGTGCCTGGAGTTCAACCCTCAGCGGTTCTTATGGCTACACCTTC.

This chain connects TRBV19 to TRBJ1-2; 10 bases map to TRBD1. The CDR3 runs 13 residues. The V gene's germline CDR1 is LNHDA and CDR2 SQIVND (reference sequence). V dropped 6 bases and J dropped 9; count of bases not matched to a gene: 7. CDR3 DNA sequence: TGTGCCAGTAGGCTGCCGGGACAGGGGCGCTACACCTTC. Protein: CASRLPGQGRYTF.

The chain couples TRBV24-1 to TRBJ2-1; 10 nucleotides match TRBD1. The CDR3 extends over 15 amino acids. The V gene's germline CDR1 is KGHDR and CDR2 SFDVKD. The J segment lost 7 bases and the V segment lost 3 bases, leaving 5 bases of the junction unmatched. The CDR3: CATSDPGTGANEQFF. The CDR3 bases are TGTGCCACCAGTGATCCCGGGACAGGGGCAAATGAGCAGTTCTTC.

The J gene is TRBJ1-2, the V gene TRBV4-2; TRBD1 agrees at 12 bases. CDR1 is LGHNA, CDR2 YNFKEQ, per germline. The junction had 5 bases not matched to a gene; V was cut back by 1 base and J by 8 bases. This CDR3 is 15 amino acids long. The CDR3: CASSQGGQGAAGYTF. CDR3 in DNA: TGTGCCAGCAGCCAAGGGGGACAGGGGGCGGCAGGCTACACCTTC.

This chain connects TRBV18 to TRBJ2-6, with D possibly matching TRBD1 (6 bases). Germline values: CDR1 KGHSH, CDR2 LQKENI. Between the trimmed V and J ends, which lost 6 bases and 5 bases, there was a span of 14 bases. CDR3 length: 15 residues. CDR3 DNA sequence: TGTGCCAGCTCCCCAACAGGGACCTGGGCCAACGTCCTGACTTTC. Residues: CASSPTGTWANVLTF.

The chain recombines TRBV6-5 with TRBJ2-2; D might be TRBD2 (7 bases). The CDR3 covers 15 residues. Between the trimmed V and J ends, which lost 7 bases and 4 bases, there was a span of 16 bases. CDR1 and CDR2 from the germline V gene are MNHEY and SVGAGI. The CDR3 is CASTWGGLGTGELFF. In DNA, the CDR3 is TGTGCCAGCACCTGGGGGGGCCTGGGCACCGGGGAGCTGTTTTTT.

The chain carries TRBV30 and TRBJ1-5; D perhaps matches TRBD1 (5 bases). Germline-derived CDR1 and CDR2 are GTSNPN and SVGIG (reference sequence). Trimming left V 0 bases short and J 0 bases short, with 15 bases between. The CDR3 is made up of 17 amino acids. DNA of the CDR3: TGTGCCTGGAGTGTTTTGAACGGGAGGGGTAGCAATCAGCCCCAGCATTTT. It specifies CAWSVLNGRGSNQPQHF.

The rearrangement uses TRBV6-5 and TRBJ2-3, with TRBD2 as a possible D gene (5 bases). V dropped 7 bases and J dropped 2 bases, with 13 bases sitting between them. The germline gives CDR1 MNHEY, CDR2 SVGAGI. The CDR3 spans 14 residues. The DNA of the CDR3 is TGTGCCAGCACCAGCGGAACAGTCACAGATACGCAGTATTTT. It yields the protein CASTSGTVTDTQYF.

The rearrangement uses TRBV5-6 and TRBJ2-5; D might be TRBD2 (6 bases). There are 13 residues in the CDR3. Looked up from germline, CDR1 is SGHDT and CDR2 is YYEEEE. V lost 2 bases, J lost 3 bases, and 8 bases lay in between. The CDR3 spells CASSFWEEETQYF. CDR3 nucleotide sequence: TGTGCCAGCAGCTTCTGGGAGGAAGAGACCCAGTACTTC.

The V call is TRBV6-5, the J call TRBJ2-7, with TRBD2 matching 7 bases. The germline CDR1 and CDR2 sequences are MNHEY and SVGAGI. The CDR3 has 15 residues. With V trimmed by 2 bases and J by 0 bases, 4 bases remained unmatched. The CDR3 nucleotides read TGTGCCAGCAGTTACAAGTGGGGGGGCTCCTACGAGCAGTACTTC. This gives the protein CASSYKWGGSYEQYF.